This T cell receptor beta chain was profiled in a study of post-analysis software for immune sequencing data. Concerning this clonotype: Its matching antigen is unknown.

Study-wide points: TRBV5-6, TRBV5-1 and TRBV20-1 belonged to a set of roughly 5 TRBV segments that were more frequent in patients than controls.

Presence of unique molecular identifiers characterized the TCR beta cDNA libraries. Each CDR3 protein is one row after TCRdb ran MiXCR on the PCR reads. There are around 700,000 distinct CDR3 sequences in the sample; around 60% occur only once, and approximately 10% lies in the top ten. V dropped 4 bases and J dropped 11; count of bases not matched to a gene: 22. The CDR3 runs to 18 residues. CDR1 is SGHTA and CDR2 is FQGTGA in the germline V gene. The genes are TRBV7-3 and TRBJ2-5; 10 bases align to TRBD2. What was sequenced was blood. The clonotype was recovered from a girl aged 2 to 9 with multiple sclerosis. CDR3 nucleotide sequence: TGTGCCAGCAGCTGGCCCCCCCCGGGACTAGCGAGCGACAATGAGCAGTACTTC. Translation: CASSWPPPGLASDNEQYF.